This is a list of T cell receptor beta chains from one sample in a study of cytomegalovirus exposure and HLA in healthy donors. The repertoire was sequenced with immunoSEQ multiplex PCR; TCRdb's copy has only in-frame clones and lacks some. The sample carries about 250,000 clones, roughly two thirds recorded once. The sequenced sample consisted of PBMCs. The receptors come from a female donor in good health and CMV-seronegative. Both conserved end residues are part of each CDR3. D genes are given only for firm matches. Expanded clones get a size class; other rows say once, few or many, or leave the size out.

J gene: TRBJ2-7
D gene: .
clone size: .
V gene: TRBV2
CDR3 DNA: TGTGCCAGCAGTGAATCTCTCAAGCCCTACGAGCAGTACTTC
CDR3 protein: CASSESLKPYEQYF

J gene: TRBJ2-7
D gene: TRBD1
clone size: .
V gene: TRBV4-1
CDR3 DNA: TGCGCCAGCAGAAAAAGGGACAGGGGCGCTTACGAGCAGTACTTC
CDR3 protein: CASRKRDRGAYEQYF

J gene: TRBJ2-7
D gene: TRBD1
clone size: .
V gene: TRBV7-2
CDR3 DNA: TGTGCCAGCAGCTTAGGGGGGGACAGGTATTTC
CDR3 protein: CASSLGGDRYF

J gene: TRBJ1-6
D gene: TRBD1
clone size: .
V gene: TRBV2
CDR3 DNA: TGTGCCAGCATTGGGGACAGGGTAAATTCACCCCTCCACTTT
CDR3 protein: CASIGDRVNSPLHF

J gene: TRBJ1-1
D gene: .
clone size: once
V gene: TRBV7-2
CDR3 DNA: TGTGCCAGCAGCGCGGGCCAGAACACTGAAGCTTTCTTT
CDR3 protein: CASSAGQNTEAFF

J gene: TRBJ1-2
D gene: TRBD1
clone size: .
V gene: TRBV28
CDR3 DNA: TGTGCCAGCAGTTCCACTGACAGGGGCTATGGCTACACCTTC
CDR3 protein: CASSSTDRGYGYTF

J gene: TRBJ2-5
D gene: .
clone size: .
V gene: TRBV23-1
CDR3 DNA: TGCGCCAGCAGACCCGCCAGGGGCGGGGAGACCCAGTACTTC
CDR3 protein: CASRPARGGETQYF

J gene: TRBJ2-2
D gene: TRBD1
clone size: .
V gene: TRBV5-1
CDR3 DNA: TGCGCCAGCCTTTACGGGACAGTCGACACCGGGGAGCTGTTTTTT
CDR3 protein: CASLYGTVDTGELFF

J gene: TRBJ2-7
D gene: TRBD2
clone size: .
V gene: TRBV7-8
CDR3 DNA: TGTGCCAGCAGCCAGGGGGGACTAGCGGGGACCTACGAGCAGTACTTC
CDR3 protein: CASSQGGLAGTYEQYF

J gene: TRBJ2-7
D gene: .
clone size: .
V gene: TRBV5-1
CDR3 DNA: TGCGCCAGCAGCTTGGGACAGTACTCCTACGAGCAGTACTTC
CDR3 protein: CASSLGQYSYEQYF

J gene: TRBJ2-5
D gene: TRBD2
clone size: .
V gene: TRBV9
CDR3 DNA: TGTGCCAGCAGCGTGTACGACCTAGCGGGAGCCCAAGAGACCCAGTACTTC
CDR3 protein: CASSVYDLAGAQETQYF

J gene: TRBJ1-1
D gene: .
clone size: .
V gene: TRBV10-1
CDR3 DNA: TGCGCCAGCTCACGAGGGAGAGGAACTGAAGCTTTCTTT
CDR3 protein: CASSRGRGTEAFF

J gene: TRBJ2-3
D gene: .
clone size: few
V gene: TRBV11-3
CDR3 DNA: TGTGCCAGCAGCTTCAGGGTCGGAGATACGCAGTATTTT
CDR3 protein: CASSFRVGDTQYF

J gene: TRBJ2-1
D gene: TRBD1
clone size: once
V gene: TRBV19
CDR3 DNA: TGTGCCAGTAGTACTGGACAGGCCAATGAGCAGTTCTTC
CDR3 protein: CASSTGQANEQFF

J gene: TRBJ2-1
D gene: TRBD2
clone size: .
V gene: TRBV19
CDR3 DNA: TGTGCCACCTACCGGGTGTCTAGCGGGCTTGCCAATGAGCAGTTCTTC
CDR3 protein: CATYRVSSGLANEQFF

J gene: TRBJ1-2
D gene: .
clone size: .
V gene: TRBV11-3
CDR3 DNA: TGTGCCAGCAGCTTAATTTTGACCGCGGACTATGGCTACACCTTC
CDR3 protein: CASSLILTADYGYTF

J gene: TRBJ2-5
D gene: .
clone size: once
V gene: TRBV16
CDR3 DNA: TGTGCCAGCAGCCAATCAGGGACAAGCAACCAAGAGACCCAGTACTTC
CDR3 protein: CASSQSGTSNQETQYF

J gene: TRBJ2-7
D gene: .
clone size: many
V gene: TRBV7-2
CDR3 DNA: TGTGCCAGCAGCCTGGATAGCGCCGCCGTGGGCTACGAGCAGTACTTC
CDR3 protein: CASSLDSAAVGYEQYF

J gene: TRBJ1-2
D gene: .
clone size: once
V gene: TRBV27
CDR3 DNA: TGTGCCAGCAGTGGGGGGGTCTATGGCTACACCTTC
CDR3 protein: CASSGGVYGYTF

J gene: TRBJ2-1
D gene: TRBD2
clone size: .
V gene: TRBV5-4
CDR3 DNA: TGTGCCAGCAGCTTTAGCGGGAGGGCCAATGAGCAGTTCTTC
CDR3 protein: CASSFSGRANEQFF

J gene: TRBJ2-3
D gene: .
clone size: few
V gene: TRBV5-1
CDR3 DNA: TGCGCCAGCAGCTTGGTATCGGGACTTACAGATACGCAGTATTTT
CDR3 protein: CASSLVSGLTDTQYF

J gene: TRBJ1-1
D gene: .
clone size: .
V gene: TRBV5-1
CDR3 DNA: TGCGCCAGCAGCTTGGCTGGCAGGGCAGACACTGAAGCTTTCTTT
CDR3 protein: CASSLAGRADTEAFF

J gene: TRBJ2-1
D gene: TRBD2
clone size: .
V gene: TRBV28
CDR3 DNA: TGTGCCAGCAGACTACGGACTAGCGGGCGGGCCTACAATGAGCAGTTCTTC
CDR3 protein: CASRLRTSGRAYNEQFF

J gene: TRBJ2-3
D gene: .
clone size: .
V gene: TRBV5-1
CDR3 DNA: TGCGCCAGCAGCCCGAATCAGGTTAATCCTTCAGATACGCAGTATTTT
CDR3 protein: CASSPNQVNPSDTQYF

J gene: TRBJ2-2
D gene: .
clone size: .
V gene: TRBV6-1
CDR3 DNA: TGTGCCAGCAGACTAGAACTTGTCGGGGAGCTGTTTTTT
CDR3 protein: CASRLELVGELFF

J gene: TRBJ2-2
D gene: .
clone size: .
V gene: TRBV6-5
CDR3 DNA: TGTGCCAGCAGTTACTCGACAGCGAACACCGGGGAGCTGTTTTTT
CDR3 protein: CASSYSTANTGELFF

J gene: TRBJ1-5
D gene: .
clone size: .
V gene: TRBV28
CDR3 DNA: TGTGCCAGCAGTTTAGGCGGGGGCGGGCAGCCCCAGCATTTT
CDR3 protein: CASSLGGGGQPQHF

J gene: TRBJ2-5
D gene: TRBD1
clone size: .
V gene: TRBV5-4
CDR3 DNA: TGTGCCAGCAGCTTGAACGGACGGACAGGGGAGAACAGGGAGGAGACCCAGTACTTC
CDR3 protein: CASSLNGRTGENREETQYF

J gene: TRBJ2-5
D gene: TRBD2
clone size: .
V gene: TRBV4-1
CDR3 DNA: TGCGCCAGCAGCCAACTTAGCGGGAGGGAGACCCAGTACTTC
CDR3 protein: CASSQLSGRETQYF